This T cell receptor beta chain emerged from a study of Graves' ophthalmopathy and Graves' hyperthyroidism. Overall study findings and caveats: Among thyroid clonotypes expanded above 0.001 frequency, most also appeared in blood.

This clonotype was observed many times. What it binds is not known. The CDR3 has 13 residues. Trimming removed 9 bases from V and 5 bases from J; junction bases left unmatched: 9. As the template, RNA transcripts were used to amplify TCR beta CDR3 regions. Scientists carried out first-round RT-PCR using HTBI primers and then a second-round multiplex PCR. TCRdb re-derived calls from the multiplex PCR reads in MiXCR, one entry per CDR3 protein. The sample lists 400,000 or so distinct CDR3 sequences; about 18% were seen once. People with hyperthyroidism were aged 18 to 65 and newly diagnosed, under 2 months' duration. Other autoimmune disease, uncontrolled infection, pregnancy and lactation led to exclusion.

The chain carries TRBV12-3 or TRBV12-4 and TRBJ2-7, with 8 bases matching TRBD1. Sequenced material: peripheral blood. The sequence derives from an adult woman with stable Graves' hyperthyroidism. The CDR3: CASRQGARNEQYF. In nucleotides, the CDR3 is TGTGCCAGTAGGCAGGGGGCGAGAAACGAGCAGTACTTC.